This record concerns one T cell receptor (beta chain) sequence. Profiling relied on immunoSEQ multiplex PCR, and the TCRdb table lists in-frame clones only, not all of them. The repertoire holds over 150,000 clones, with roughly 94% as singletons. This entry belongs to a study of T cell responses to AZD1222 COVID-19 vaccine. V gave up 2 bases and J gave up 7 bases, with 20 bases separating them. The CDR3 has 16 amino acids. Germline CDR1 is MNHEY and CDR2 is SVGEGT. The chain employs TRBV6-2 or TRBV6-3 and TRBJ1-1, with D maybe TRBD1 (5 bases). The material sequenced was peripheral blood, taken 28 days after the second AZD1222 dose. This sequence was found in an adult who received the AZD1222 COVID-19 vaccine. DNA for the CDR3: TGTGCCAGCAGTTACAATGTTCGGGGGAAGAGGTATGAAGCTTTCTTT. This encodes CASSYNVRGKRYEAFF.